This T cell receptor (beta chain) was identified in a study of siplizumab effects on memory and regulatory T cells. Study findings and constraints: Alloreactive sequences from unstimulated CD4+ memory cells fell significantly with siplizumab. Greater diversity than memory cells seemed evident in naive T cells, which also appeared to be major alloresponse contributors. Proliferating siplizumab-culture Tregs lacked confirmation of suppressive function. Treatment with siplizumab left mappable alloreactive CD4+ clones averaging roughly 70% Treg-derived, compared with about 27% in controls.

Turning to this clone: Its specificity is not known.

Sequencing used immunoSEQ multiplex PCR; TCRdb keeps in-frame clones, though not all of them. The table has 100,000 to 120,000 clones, approximately 92% seen once. Germline assignment: CDR1 SGDLS and CDR2 YYNGEE. With 3 bases removed from V and 1 base from J, the gap between germline ends came to 16 bases. This CDR3 has 16 amino acids. Sequencing was performed on CD4+ T cells sorted from blood. This TCR derives from a human donor in good health. The chain employs TRBV9 and TRBJ1-2; D is perhaps TRBD1 (5 bases). The CDR3: CASSDIQAGFNYGYTF. Written as DNA, the CDR3 is TGTGCCAGCAGCGACATTCAGGCAGGGTTTAACTATGGCTACACCTTC.